These T cell receptor beta chains were read from a single sample in a study of PD-L1 blockade in urothelial cancer. Assay: immunoSEQ multiplex PCR; the TCRdb copy retains only in-frame clones and omits some. The sample records some 41,000 clones, about 83% being singletons. The sequences come from PBMCs, collected around atezolizumab (anti-PD-L1) treatment. The receptors shown here come from a man in his sixties with urothelial cancer. CDR3s include the opening cysteine and the closing phenylalanine or tryptophan.

TRBJ2-1 TRBV2 CASKSSGGDNEQFF
TRBJ2-5 TRBV9 CASSVDEGETQYF
TRBJ1-1 TRBV29-1 CSVDDRENTEAFF
TRBJ2-5 TRBV6-1 CASILAGEGAQYF
TRBJ1-5 TRBV28 CASSISNQPQHF
TRBJ1-2 TRBV30 CAWSSGTDENYGYTF
TRBJ2-2 TRBV28 CASSLGRDVDTGELFF
TRBJ2-2 TRBV18 CASSPRTGTGTGELFF
TRBJ1-1 TRBV15 CATRTGETGPTTEAFF
TRBJ2-1 TRBV5-1 CASSYGGDPRTHEQFF
TRBJ2-5 TRBV6-1 CASSEARETQYF
TRBJ1-5 TRBV7-6 CASSHDPEGQPQHF
TRBJ2-5 TRBV28 CASRLWKGRDSQYF
TRBJ1-2 TRBV5-1 CASRTTGGAGGYTF
TRBJ2-5 TRBV5-1 CASSPRAGGQETQYF
TRBJ1-1 TRBV2 CAGGVQKTEAFF
TRBJ2-5 TRBV30 CAWTGAGGRETQYF
TRBJ1-6 TRBV30 CAWSPEVNSPLHF
TRBJ2-7 TRBV7-9 CASSTTYLHEQYF
TRBJ1-5 TRBV15 CATSKGTGFVQPQHF
TRBJ2-1 TRBV5-1 CASSLGRLSSYNEQFF
TRBJ2-3 TRBV7-9 CASSLEEVGRGDADTQYF
TRBJ2-1 TRBV2 CASTLRSGGALNEQFF
TRBJ1-2 TRBV30 CAWSRGTGGNYGYTF
TRBJ2-3 TRBV2 CASSEYWTGVWGTDTQYF
TRBJ1-6 TRBV28 CASQTGGTVFLYSPLHF
TRBJ2-1 TRBV5-1 CASSFGGGYNEQFF
TRBJ1-1 TRBV7-8 CASSLFYGNTEAFF
TRBJ1-5 TRBV19 CASSGREGGQPQHF
TRBJ1-2 TRBV30 CAWSDKPTGYGYTF
TRBJ2-3 TRBV5-1 CASSPRTSGEGTDTQYF
TRBJ2-3 TRBV5-1 CASSPESGVTDTQYF
TRBJ1-1 TRBV27 CASRDRVHMNTEAFF
TRBJ1-5 TRBV6-5 CASSRGGVGNQPQHF
TRBJ1-1 TRBV19 CASLLMGGKNTEAFF
TRBJ2-2 TRBV14 CASSQTGFTGELFF
TRBJ1-1 TRBV11-2 CASSLGGHTEAFF
TRBJ2-1 TRBV7-3 CASSPSGGDRGFF
TRBJ1-5 TRBV6-1 CASSETRAGQPQHF
TRBJ1-5 TRBV4-1 CASSQEPGSNQPQHF
TRBJ2-3 TRBV5-1 CASGTGGGTDTQYF
TRBJ1-5 TRBV6-5 CASSLAGQQPQHF
TRBJ2-2 TRBV7-2 CASSPLGITGTGELFF
TRBJ2-3 TRBV6-5 CASSYGRGADTQYF
TRBJ1-1 TRBV5-6 CASSLPVNTEAFF
TRBJ2-3 TRBV6-1 CASSDQWRGGLVPDTQYF
TRBJ2-2 TRBV29-1 CSARTGAGTGELFF
TRBJ1-5 TRBV19 CASSITGGVGLSQPQHF
TRBJ1-3 TRBV30 CAWNRVDTIYF
TRBJ2-5 TRBV5-8 CASSHDRIQETQYF
TRBJ2-3 TRBV6-1 CASSESSRTYTQYF
TRBJ2-2 TRBV28 CASSFSGGNTGELFF
TRBJ2-5 TRBV7-9 CASSPRGLAGGLQETQYF
TRBJ2-3 TRBV19 CASSIAQGGTDTQYF
TRBJ2-5 TRBV7-2 CASSLLASGGHIQETQYF
TRBJ2-1 TRBV7-2 CASSLSRELNEQFF
TRBJ1-2 TRBV5-8 CASSSGTTFRDGYTF
TRBJ2-5 TRBV5-4 CASSVGQVEETQYF